Presented here are 5 T cell receptor beta chains from one specimen sequenced in a study of shared clonotypes between healthy human individuals. Here immunoSEQ multiplex PCR was the method, and the copy in TCRdb shows in-frame clones only, minus some. The sample holds millions of clones; more than 80% are singletons and the top ten take over 0.12%. The sample taken for sequencing was naive CD4+ T cells sorted from blood. Subset given: CD45RA+ positively selected. Source of these receptors: a man aged 18 to 29 in good health.

A note on this clone: Other nucleotide sequences from this sample produce the same CDR3. V is TRBV7-2 and J is TRBJ1-4; D uncertain. Germline assignment: CDR1 SGHTA and CDR2 FQGNSA. There are 14 residues in the CDR3. V gave up 5 bases and J gave up 5 bases, with 12 bases separating them. The CDR3 reads CASSLRGGNEKLFF. The CDR3 nucleotides are TGTGCCAGCAGCCTCCGGGGTGGGAATGAAAAACTGTTTTTT.

The J gene is TRBJ1-2, the V gene TRBV2, with 8 bases fitting TRBD1. Trimming took 6 bases from V and 3 from J; bases not matched to a gene: 9. The CDR3 contains 15 residues. Germline V gene data show CDR1 as SNHLY and CDR2 as FYNNEI. CDR3 in DNA: TGTGCCAGCAGACCTCGACAGGGGACGGACTATGGCTACACCTTC. This encodes CASRPRQGTDYGYTF.

This sequence joins TRBV5-5 and TRBJ2-7; D is unresolved. The CDR3 loop spans 12 amino acids. Per the germline V gene, CDR1 is SGHKS and CDR2 is YYEKEE (reference sequence). Deletions cut 3 bases from V and 4 bases from J, with 8 bases between. In DNA form, the CDR3 reads TGTGCCAGCAGCTCGGCTGGGTACGAGCAGTACTTC. Amino acid sequence: CASSSAGYEQYF.

The chain has TRBV4-1 and TRBJ1-1, with D maybe TRBD1 (5 bases). Deletions cut 3 bases from V and 1 base from J, with 12 bases between. CDR3 length: 15 amino acids. Per the germline V gene, CDR1 is MGHRA and CDR2 is YSYEKL. The CDR3 loop reads CASSQTDVRNTEAFF. CDR3 DNA sequence: TGCGCCAGCAGCCAGACAGACGTGAGGAACACTGAAGCTTTCTTT.

The CDR3 nucleotides read TGTGCCAGCAGTGAACAGGGGATAGACAATGAGCAGTTCTTC. Protein sequence: CASSEQGIDNEQFF. The rearrangement uses TRBV2 and TRBJ2-1, with TRBD1 as a possible D gene (6 bases). V was cut by 2 bases and J by 5 bases, with 10 bases left in between. The CDR3 sequence is 14 residues long. In germline, CDR1 is SNHLY, CDR2 FYNNEI.